This T cell receptor (beta chain) was captured in a study of tumor-infiltrating lymphocytes in localized non-small cell lung cancer. Findings of the study overall: Different pieces of the same tissue went to different assays, confounding technical variation with intratumor heterogeneity.

Some clones are missing from TCRdb's copy, which holds only in-frame ones; the method was immunoSEQ multiplex PCR. The sample shows 3,000 to 5,000 clones, about 70% of them seen only once. The trim removed 7 bases at V and 7 bases at J, leaving 12 bases unmatched. This CDR3 has 14 amino acids. Germline V gene sequence: CDR1 MDHEN, CDR2 SYDVKM. In its sample, this clone was seen a few times. Its antigen is not known. The genes are TRBV28 and TRBJ1-2, with 7 bases fitting TRBD1. This TCR came from a human donor with non-small cell lung cancer. Source material: uninvolved lung tissue not adjacent to the tumor. DNA for the CDR3: TGTGCCAGCATATTCTCAGACAGGGAGGGTGGCTACACCTTC. Translated, it gives CASIFSDREGGYTF.